This TCR beta chain is from a study of T cell repertoires in aging, cancer and after chemotherapy. Across the study: Donors were grouped into six age bands spanning 30 or younger through 70 or older. Glioblastoma patients receiving temozolomide-based therapy gave paired samples before and after chemotherapy.

TCR beta rearrangements were amplified from peripheral blood genomic DNA. A mixed TRB-A/B primer pool amplified rearranged TRB by multiplex touch-down PCR. TCRdb fed the multiplex PCR reads into MiXCR, producing one record per CDR3 protein. This table has about 1,000 distinct CDR3 sequences, 80% to 90% appearing once. The V gene's germline CDR1 is MNHEY and CDR2 SVGAGI. V was pared by 4 bases and J by 4 bases, with 11 bases of the junction left unmatched. The CDR3 is 17 amino acids. The sequence derives from a human donor with a solid tumor. Sequencing was carried out using blood. V and J are TRBV6-5 and TRBJ2-2, with TRBD1 identical over 8 bases. CDR3 protein: CASSSVRGPSTTGELFF. CDR3 DNA sequence: TGTGCCAGCAGTTCCGTCAGGGGGCCAAGTACCACCGGGGAGCTGTTTTTT.